A selection of T cell receptor beta chains follows, all from one sample in a study of OX40 agonist ivuxolimab in advanced cancers. The protocol was immunoSEQ multiplex PCR, while the TCRdb copy is restricted to in-frame clones and leaves out a portion. The profile shows some 50,000 clones, 82% of them singletons. This specimen was CD4+ or CD8+ T cells sorted from blood, taken in a trial of the OX40 agonist ivuxolimab. The receptor set was obtained from an adult with an advanced solid tumor such as melanoma, head and neck, liver or kidney cancer. The CDR3 runs from the conserved cysteine through the conserved F or W. Fields, in order: clone size, D gene, V gene, CDR3 length, J gene, CDR3 DNA, CDR3 protein. A D gene is named only where the DNA matches it firmly. Not all rows give a size; the values are once, few, many and, for expanded clones, a class.

few	-	TRBV5-6	15	TRBJ1-3	TGTGCCAGCAGCTTTGCCACACAGGGTGGAAACACCATATATTTT	CASSFATQGGNTIYF
-	TRBD1	TRBV4-1	17	TRBJ1-2	TGCGCCAGCAGCCAAGATAAGCAGGGGGCGCAGGGTACAGGCTACACCTTC	CASSQDKQGAQGTGYTF
-	TRBD1	TRBV28	12	TRBJ2-1	TGTGCCAGCAGTTTGGGGACAGGGGCTCAGTTCTTC	CASSLGTGAQFF
-	TRBD1	TRBV9	14	TRBJ1-4	TGTGCCAGCAGCGCCCGACAGGGCGATGAAAAACTGTTTTTT	CASSARQGDEKLFF
few	-	TRBV11-1	15	TRBJ2-7	TGTGCCAGCAGCCCTAGAGGGTTGGGACCCTACGAGCAGTACTTC	CASSPRGLGPYEQYF
-	-	TRBV6-4	13	TRBJ1-1	TGTGCCAGCAGTGTGACAGAAAACACTGAAGCTTTCTTT	CASSVTENTEAFF
-	TRBD2	TRBV5-1	17	TRBJ2-1	TGCGCCAGCAGCTGGAAGACCGGGACTAGCGGGATCAATGAGCAGTTCTTC	CASSWKTGTSGINEQFF
-	TRBD1	TRBV27	17	TRBJ1-5	TGTGCCAGCAGTTTATACCCGCCACAGGGGAGCAATCAGCCCCAGCATTTT	CASSLYPPQGSNQPQHF
-	-	TRBV7-2	13	TRBJ1-2	TGTGCCAGCAGCTTAGGGGCAAGGTCGGGCTACACCTTC	CASSLGARSGYTF
once	-	TRBV16	15	TRBJ1-1	TGTGCCAGCAGCCCAACGGACAGAACGAACACTGAAGCTTTCTTT	CASSPTDRTNTEAFF
once	-	TRBV5-1	14	TRBJ2-5	TGCGCCAGCAGCTTGTTACGCCGGGGGGAGACCCAGTACTTC	CASSLLRRGETQYF
-	-	TRBV18	14	TRBJ2-7	TGTGCCAGCTCACGCCCCGGACAGATCTACGAGCAGTACTTC	CASSRPGQIYEQYF
once	TRBD1	TRBV19	16	TRBJ1-3	TGTGCCAGTAGTATAGTAGGGACAGGGACTGGAAACACCATATATTTT	CASSIVGTGTGNTIYF
-	TRBD1	TRBV19	13	TRBJ1-2	TGTGCCAGTAGTAGGGACAGGGGCTATGGCTACACCTTC	CASSRDRGYGYTF
-	-	TRBV6-6	16	TRBJ1-1	TGTGCCAGCAGTTACTCCCGGACAGCCATGGTCCCTGAAGCTTTCTTT	CASSYSRTAMVPEAFF
-	-	TRBV4-2	14	TRBJ1-5	TGTGCCAGCAGCCAAGGAACGGAGAATCAGCCCCAGCATTTT	CASSQGTENQPQHF
-	-	TRBV7-9	15	TRBJ1-3	TGTGCCAGCAGCTTTGCTGGGACACAGGGAAACACCATATATTTT	CASSFAGTQGNTIYF
-	TRBD2	TRBV5-8	16	TRBJ2-3	TGTGCCAGCAGCGGAGGTTTCCTAGCGGGGACAGATACGCAGTATTTT	CASSGGFLAGTDTQYF
-	TRBD1	TRBV9	15	TRBJ1-4	TGTGCCAGCAGCCCCTCCCGGGACAGTTTCCAAAAACTGTTTTTT	CASSPSRDSFQKLFF
few	TRBD1	TRBV19	13	TRBJ2-1	TGTGCCAGTAGTACCGACAGGGGCAATGAGCAGTTCTTC	CASSTDRGNEQFF
-	-	TRBV4-1	13	TRBJ2-7	TGCGCCAGCAGCCAAGGTCTCCCCTACGAGCAGTACTTC	CASSQGLPYEQYF
-	-	TRBV2	13	TRBJ1-1	TGTGCCAGCAGTGCAACCCCGTTGGGCGAAGCTTTCTTT	CASSATPLGEAFF
-	-	TRBV7-8	14	TRBJ2-1	TGTGCCAGCAGCCCAGGGGACTCCTACAATGAGCAGTTCTTC	CASSPGDSYNEQFF
-	-	TRBV7-2	13	TRBJ2-1	TGTGCCAGCAGCTATGTCGACAGAGTAGAGCAGTTCTTC	CASSYVDRVEQFF
few	-	TRBV7-9	15	TRBJ2-5	TGTGCCAGCAGTACAGGGTGGGGATTCCAAGAGACCCAGTACTTC	CASSTGWGFQETQYF
-	-	TRBV30	13	TRBJ2-7	TGTGCCTGGGATAGGAACACCGCCTACGAGCAGTACTTC	CAWDRNTAYEQYF
-	-	TRBV5-1	15	TRBJ2-3	TGCGCCAGCAGCTTGGGTGGGGGCTGGACAGATACGCAGTATTTT	CASSLGGGWTDTQYF
few	-	TRBV11-2	15	TRBJ1-2	TGTGCCAGCAGCTTAGAGGCAGGATCCTCCTATGGCTACACCTTC	CASSLEAGSSYGYTF
-	-	TRBV11-2	16	TRBJ2-2	TGTGCCAGCAGCTTACAGGGGTCCCGGAACACCGGGGAGCTGTTTTTT	CASSLQGSRNTGELFF
-	-	TRBV2	17	TRBJ1-5	TGTGCCAGCAGTGGACGTCATGGAACGGATAGCAATCAGCCCCAGCATTTT	CASSGRHGTDSNQPQHF
-	TRBD1	TRBV25-1	15	TRBJ1-1	TGTGCCAGCAGTGCGCAACAGGGGTTCGACACTGAAGCTTTCTTT	CASSAQQGFDTEAFF
-	TRBD1	TRBV4-3	14	TRBJ2-2	TGCGCCAGCAGCCCCAACAGGGGGTCCGGGGAGCTGTTTTTT	CASSPNRGSGELFF
-	TRBD1	TRBV4-1	17	TRBJ1-6	TGCGCCAGCAGCCAAGACGGGGCCGGGACAGGGAATAGTCCCCTCCACTTT	CASSQDGAGTGNSPLHF
-	-	TRBV7-9	14	TRBJ1-4	TGTGCCAGCAGCTTCGGGCAGGGACCTGAAAAACTGTTTTTT	CASSFGQGPEKLFF
few	-	TRBV30	11	TRBJ1-1	TGTGCCTGTATAGTGGTCACTGAAGCTTTCTTT	CACIVVTEAFF
once	TRBD1	TRBV7-6	15	TRBJ2-2	TGTGCCAGCAGCTTGACAGGGGAGAATACCGGGGAGCTGTTTTTT	CASSLTGENTGELFF
-	-	TRBV2	15	TRBJ1-2	TGTGCCAGCAGTGAAAATACACCGAGAGCTCATGGCTACACCTTC	CASSENTPRAHGYTF
-	-	TRBV5-1	14	TRBJ2-5	TGCGCCAGCAGCTGGGAGGGGGGCCAAGAGACCCAGTACTTC	CASSWEGGQETQYF
-	-	TRBV11-2	14	TRBJ1-6	TGTGCCAGCAGCTCGCGTATGACAGATTCACCCCTCCACTTT	CASSSRMTDSPLHF
-	-	TRBV14	14	TRBJ2-2	TGTGCCAGCAGCCAAGTGTGGGGAACCGGGGAGCTGTTTTTT	CASSQVWGTGELFF